This section outlines one TCR beta chain sequence together with its context. Original methodology: Nucleated cell number was recorded as an estimate derived from reference gene primer amplification. Libraries were prepared by immunoSEQ multiplex PCR; TCRdb keeps only in-frame clonotypes and omits some of them. The V and J calls and clone size were taken over from that table, and D and trimming were inferred from the DNA. The sample carries about 150,000 clones, about 80% recorded once. The data belong to a study of blood T cell repertoires in COVID-19. Study information: Sites across the United States, Italy and Spain contributed samples from acute and convalescent COVID-19.

CDR1 and CDR2 from the germline V gene are KGHSH and LQKENI. The V segment lost 8 bases and the J segment 4 bases; nucleotides outside the gene matches: 6. The CDR3 sequence is 13 residues long. The gene calls are TRBV18 and TRBJ2-5; 8 nucleotides agree with TRBD1. The TCR originated in a woman between 55 and 75 years old with COVID-19, enrolled during active disease. Sequencing input: peripheral blood. Here the CDR3 DNA reads TGTGCCAGCCTGTTAGGACAGGGAGAGACCCAGTACTTC. This sequence encodes CASLLGQGETQYF. Looking up the rest from reference TRBV18 and TRBJ2-5 gives the full variable domain: NAGVMQNPRHLVRRRGQEARLRCSPMKGHSHVYWYRQLPEEGLKFMVYLQKENIIDESGMPKERFSAEFPKEGPSILRIQQVVRGDSAAYFCASLLGQGETQYFGPGTRLLVL.